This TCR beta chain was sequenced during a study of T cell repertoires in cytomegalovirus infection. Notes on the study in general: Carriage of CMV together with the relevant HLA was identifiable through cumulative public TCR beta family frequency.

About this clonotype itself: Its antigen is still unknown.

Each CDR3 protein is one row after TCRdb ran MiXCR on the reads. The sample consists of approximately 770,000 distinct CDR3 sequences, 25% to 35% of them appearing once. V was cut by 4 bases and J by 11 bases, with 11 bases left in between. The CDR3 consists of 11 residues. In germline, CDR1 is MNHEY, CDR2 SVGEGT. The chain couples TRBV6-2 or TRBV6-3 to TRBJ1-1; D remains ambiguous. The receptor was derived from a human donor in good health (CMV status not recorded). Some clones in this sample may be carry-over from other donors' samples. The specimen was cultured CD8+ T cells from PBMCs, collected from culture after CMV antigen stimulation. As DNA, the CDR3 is TGTGCCAGCAGTTCCTCGATGGACGCTTTCTTT. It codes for CASSSSMDAFF.